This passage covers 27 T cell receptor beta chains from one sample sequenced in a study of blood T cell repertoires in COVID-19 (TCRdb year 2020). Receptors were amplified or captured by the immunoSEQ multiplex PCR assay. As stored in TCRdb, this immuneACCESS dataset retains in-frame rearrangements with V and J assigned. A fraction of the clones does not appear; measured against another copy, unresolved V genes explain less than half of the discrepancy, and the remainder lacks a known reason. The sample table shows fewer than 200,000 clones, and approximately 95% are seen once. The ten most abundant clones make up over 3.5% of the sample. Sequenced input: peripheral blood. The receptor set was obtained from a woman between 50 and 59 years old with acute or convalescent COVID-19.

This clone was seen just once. The DNA of the CDR3 is TGTGCCAGCATAGGGGCATCGGGTCAGCCCCAGCATTTT. Translated: CASIGASGQPQHF. V is TRBV28 and J is TRBJ1-5; the D gene is possibly TRBD1 (5 bases). CDR1 is MDHEN, CDR2 SYDVKM, per germline. V gave up 7 bases and J gave up 6 bases, with 13 bases separating them. The CDR3 contains 13 residues.

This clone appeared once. The CDR3 DNA reads as TGTGCCAGCAGTCAGGGGTTCTCTGGAAACACCATATATTTT. Translation gives CASSQGFSGNTIYF. This chain joins TRBV6-5 and TRBJ1-3, with D perhaps matching TRBD1 (6 bases). Trimming took off 5 bases at V and 0 bases at J, with 8 bases between the two ends. CDR1 MNHEY and CDR2 SVGAGI come from the germline V gene. The CDR3 spans 14 residues.

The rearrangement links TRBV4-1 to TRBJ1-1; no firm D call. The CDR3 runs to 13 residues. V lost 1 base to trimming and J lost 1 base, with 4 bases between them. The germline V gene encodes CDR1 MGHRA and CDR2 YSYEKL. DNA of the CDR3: TGCGCCAGCAGCCAAGGCGGGAACACTGAAGCTTTCTTT. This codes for CASSQGGNTEAFF.

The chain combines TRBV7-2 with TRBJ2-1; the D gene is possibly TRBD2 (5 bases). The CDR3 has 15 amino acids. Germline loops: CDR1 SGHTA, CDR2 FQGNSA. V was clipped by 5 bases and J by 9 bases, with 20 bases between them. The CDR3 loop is CASSPRRGSEGEQFF. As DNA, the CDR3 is TGTGCCAGCAGCCCCCGCCGGGGTAGCGAGGGTGAGCAGTTCTTC.

The DNA for the CDR3 is TGTGCCAGCAGTCCCCAATGGGGGACAGGGAACACTGAAGCTTTCTTT. Residues: CASSPQWGTGNTEAFF. The chain uses TRBV28 and TRBJ1-1; 8 positions agree with TRBD1. The germline V gene encodes CDR1 MDHEN and CDR2 SYDVKM. Unmatched junction bases numbered 9, after V lost 5 bases and J lost 1 base. This CDR3 spans 16 amino acids.

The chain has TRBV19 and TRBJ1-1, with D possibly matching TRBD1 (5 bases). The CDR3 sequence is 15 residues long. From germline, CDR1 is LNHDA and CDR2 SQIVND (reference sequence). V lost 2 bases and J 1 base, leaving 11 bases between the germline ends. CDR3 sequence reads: CASSIKGLRNTEAFF. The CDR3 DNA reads TGTGCCAGTAGTATAAAGGGACTTAGGAACACTGAAGCTTTCTTT.

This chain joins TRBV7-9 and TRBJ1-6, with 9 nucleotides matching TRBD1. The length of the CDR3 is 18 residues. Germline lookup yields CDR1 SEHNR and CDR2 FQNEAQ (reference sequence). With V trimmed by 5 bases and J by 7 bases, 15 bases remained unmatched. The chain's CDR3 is CASSMMKDRGGQNSPLHF. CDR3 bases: TGTGCCAGCAGCATGATGAAGGACAGGGGAGGCCAAAATTCACCCCTCCACTTT.

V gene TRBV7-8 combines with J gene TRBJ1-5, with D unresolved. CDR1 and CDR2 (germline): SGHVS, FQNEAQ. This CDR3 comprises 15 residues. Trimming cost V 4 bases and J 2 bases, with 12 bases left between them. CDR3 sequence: CASSSHSFGNQPQHF. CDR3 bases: TGTGCCAGCAGCTCACATAGCTTTGGCAATCAGCCCCAGCATTTT. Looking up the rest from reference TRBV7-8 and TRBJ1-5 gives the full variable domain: GAGVSQSPRYKVAKRGQDVALRCDPISGHVSLFWYQQALGQGPEFLTYFQNEAQLDKSGLPSDRFFAERPEGSVSTLKIQRTQQEDSAVYLCASSSHSFGNQPQHFGDGTRLSIL.

The CDR3 region has the DNA TGTGCCAGCAGTGGACAGGGGGACTACGAGCAGTACTTC. It codes for CASSGQGDYEQYF. The V and J genes are TRBV28 and TRBJ2-7; TRBD1 agrees at 10 bases. V trimming: 5 bases; J trimming: 3 bases; junction bases outside the gene matches: 1. The CDR3 runs to 13 residues. Germline V gives CDR1 MDHEN, CDR2 SYDVKM.

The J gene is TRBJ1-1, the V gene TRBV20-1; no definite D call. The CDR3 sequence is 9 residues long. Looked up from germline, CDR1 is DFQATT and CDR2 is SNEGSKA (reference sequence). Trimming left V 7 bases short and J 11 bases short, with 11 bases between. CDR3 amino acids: CSVQPQAFF. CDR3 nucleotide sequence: TGCAGTGTTCAGCCACAGGCTTTCTTT.

The CDR3 DNA reads as TGTGCCAGCAGCAGACAGGGAATCCCGTTCTTC. Encoded protein: CASSRQGIPFF. The rearrangement uses TRBV28 and TRBJ2-1, with TRBD1 matching over 7 bases. Germline V lookup: CDR1 MDHEN, CDR2 SYDVKM. Unmatched junction bases numbered 8, after V lost 6 bases and J lost 15 bases. The CDR3 has 11 residues.

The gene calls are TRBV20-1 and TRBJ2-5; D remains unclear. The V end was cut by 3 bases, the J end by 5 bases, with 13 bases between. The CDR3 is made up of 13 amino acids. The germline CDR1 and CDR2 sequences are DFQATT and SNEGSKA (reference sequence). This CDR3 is CSASGGPWETQYF. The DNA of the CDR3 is TGCAGTGCTAGTGGTGGGCCATGGGAGACCCAGTACTTC.

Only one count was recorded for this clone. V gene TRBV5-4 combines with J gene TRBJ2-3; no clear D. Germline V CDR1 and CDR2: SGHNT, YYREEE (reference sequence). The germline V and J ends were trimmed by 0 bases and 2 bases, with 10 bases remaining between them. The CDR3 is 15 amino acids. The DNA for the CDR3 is TGTGCCAGCAGCTTGGCAGGCGATCTCACAGATACGCAGTATTTT. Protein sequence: CASSLAGDLTDTQYF.

CDR3 sequence reads: CASSLEGLGATMMFF. CDR3 DNA sequence: TGTGCCAGCAGCTTAGAGGGCTTGGGGGCCACGATGATGTTTTTT. This chain uses TRBV7-2 with TRBJ1-4; tentative D call: TRBD1 (6 bases). Looked up from germline, CDR1 is SGHTA and CDR2 is FQGNSA. Trimming removed 1 base at V and 15 bases at J, with 21 bases between. The CDR3 consists of 15 residues. Drawing the rest from reference TRBV7-2 and TRBJ1-4, the complete variable domain is GAGVSQSPSNKVTEKGKDVELRCDPISGHTALYWYRQSLGQGLEFLIYFQGNSAPDKSGLPSDRFSAERTGGSVSTLTIQRTQQEDSAVYLCASSLEGLGATMMFFGSGTQLSVL.

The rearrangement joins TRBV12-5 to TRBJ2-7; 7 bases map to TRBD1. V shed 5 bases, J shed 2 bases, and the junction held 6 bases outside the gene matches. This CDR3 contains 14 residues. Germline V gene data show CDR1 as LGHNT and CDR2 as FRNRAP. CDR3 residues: CASGASTGTYEQYF. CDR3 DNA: TGTGCTAGTGGTGCCTCGACAGGGACCTACGAGCAGTACTTC.

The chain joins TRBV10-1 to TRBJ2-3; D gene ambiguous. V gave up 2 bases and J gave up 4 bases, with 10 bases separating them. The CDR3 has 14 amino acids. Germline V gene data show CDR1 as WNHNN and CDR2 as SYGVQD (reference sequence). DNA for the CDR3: TGCGCCAGCAGTGAGAGTCTAGTCGCAGATACGCAGTATTTT. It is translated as CASSESLVADTQYF.

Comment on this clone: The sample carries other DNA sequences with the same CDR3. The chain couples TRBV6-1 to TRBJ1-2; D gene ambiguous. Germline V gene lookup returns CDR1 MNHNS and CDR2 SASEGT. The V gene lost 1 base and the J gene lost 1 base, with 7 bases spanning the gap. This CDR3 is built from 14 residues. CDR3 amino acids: CASSEGGLNYGYTF. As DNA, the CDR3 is TGTGCCAGCAGTGAAGGTGGACTTAACTATGGCTACACCTTC.

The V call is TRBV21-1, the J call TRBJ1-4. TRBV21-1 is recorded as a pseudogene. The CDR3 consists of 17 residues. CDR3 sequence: CASSFRNGASSNEKLFF. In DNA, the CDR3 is TGTGCCAGCAGCTTTCGCAACGGAGCGTCCTCTAATGAAAAATTGTTTTTT.

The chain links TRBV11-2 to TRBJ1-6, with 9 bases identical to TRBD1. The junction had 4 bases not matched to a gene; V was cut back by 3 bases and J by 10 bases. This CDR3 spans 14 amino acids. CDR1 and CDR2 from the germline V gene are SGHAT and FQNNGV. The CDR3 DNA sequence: TGTGCCAGCAGCTTCGGGACAGGGTACTCACCCCTCCACTTT. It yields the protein CASSFGTGYSPLHF.

Here the CDR3 reads CASMGLWGYEQYF. CDR3 sequence (DNA): TGTGCCAGCATGGGGCTGTGGGGCTACGAGCAGTACTTC. The rearrangement joins TRBV28 to TRBJ2-7; the D gene is possibly TRBD1 (5 bases). The CDR3 runs 13 residues. Trimming shortened V by 7 bases and J by 3 bases, and 13 bases separated the two germline ends. Germline CDR1 is MDHEN and CDR2 is SYDVKM.

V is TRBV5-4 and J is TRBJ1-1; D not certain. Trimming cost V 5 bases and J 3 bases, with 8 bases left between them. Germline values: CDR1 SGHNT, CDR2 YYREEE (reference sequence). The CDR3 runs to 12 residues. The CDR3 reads CASRIGDTEAFF. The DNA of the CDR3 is TGTGCCAGCAGGATCGGGGACACTGAAGCTTTCTTT.

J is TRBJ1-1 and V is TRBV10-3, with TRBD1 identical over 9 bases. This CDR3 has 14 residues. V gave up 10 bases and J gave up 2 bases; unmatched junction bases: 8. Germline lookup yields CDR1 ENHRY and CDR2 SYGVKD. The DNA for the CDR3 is TGTGCCACGACAAGGGACAGGGACAACACTGAAGCTTTCTTT. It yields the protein CATTRDRDNTEAFF.

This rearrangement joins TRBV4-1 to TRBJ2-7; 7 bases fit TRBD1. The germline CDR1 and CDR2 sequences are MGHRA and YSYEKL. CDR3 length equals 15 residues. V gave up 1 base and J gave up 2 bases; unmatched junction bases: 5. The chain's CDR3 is CASSQGLQGAYEQYF. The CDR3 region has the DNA TGCGCCAGCAGCCAAGGGCTGCAGGGGGCCTACGAGCAGTACTTC.

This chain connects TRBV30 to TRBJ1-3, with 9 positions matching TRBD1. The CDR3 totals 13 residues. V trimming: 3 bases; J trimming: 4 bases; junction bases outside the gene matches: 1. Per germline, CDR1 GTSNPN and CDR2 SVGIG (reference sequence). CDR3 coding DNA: TGTGCCTGGAGGGGGACAGGGGGAAACACCATATATTTT. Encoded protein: CAWRGTGGNTIYF.

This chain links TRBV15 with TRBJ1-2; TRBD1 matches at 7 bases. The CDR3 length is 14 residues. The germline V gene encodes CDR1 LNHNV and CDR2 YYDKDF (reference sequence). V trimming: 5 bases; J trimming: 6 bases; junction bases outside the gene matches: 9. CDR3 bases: TGTGCCACCAGCTCAGGGGGGACCATGCATGGCTACACCTTC. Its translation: CATSSGGTMHGYTF.

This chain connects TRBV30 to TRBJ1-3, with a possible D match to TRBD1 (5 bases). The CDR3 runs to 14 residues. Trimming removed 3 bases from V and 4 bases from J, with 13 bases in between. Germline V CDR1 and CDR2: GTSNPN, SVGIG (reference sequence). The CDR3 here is CAWRAGIGGNTIYF. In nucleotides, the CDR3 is TGTGCCTGGAGAGCAGGGATCGGAGGAAACACCATATATTTT.

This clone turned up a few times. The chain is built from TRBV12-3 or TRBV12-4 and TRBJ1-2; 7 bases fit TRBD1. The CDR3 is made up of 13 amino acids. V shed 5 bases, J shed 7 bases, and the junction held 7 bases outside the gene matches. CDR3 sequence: CASSPGTAGGYTF. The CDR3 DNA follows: TGTGCCAGCAGTCCCGGGACAGCGGGTGGCTACACCTTC.